One sample yielded the 6 T cell receptor beta chains listed below, sequenced in a study of cytomegalovirus exposure and HLA in healthy donors. Only in-frame clones appear in the TCRdb table, and some are missing; sequencing was by immunoSEQ multiplex PCR. The sample lists around 95,000 clones, approximately 81% occurring once. The sample taken for sequencing was PBMCs. Source of these receptors: a man aged 18 to 30 in good health and CMV-seropositive.

This chain uses TRBV5-1 with TRBJ2-2; D may be TRBD1 (7 bases). The CDR3 extends over 14 amino acids. Germline CDR1 reads SGHRS; CDR2 reads YFSETQ. Trimming took off 6 bases at V and 4 bases at J, with 13 bases between the two ends. The CDR3 reads CASKYQGGTGELFF. CDR3 nucleotides: TGCGCCAGCAAGTATCAGGGGGGCACCGGGGAGCTGTTTTTT.

The chain joins TRBV18 to TRBJ2-7, with TRBD2 identical over 7 bases. The CDR3 is made up of 12 amino acids. In germline, CDR1 is KGHSH, CDR2 LQKENI. V was pared by 6 bases and J by 6 bases, with 5 bases of the junction left unmatched. Here the CDR3 reads CASSGGTVEQYV. Written as DNA, the CDR3 is TGTGCCAGCTCGGGGGGGACCGTCGAGCAGTACGTC.

In its sample, this clone was seen a few times. The gene calls are TRBV7-9 and TRBJ2-3, with TRBD2 matching 10 bases. With 6 bases clipped from V and 2 bases from J, the junction kept 11 bases outside the gene matches. The germline V gene encodes CDR1 SEHNR and CDR2 FQNEAQ (reference sequence). CDR3 length equals 17 residues. As DNA, the CDR3 is TGTGCCAGCAGACCTTTCGGACTAGCGGTGAACACAGATACGCAGTATTTT. Translating gives CASRPFGLAVNTDTQYF. The whole variable domain, remainder taken from reference TRBV7-9 and TRBJ2-3, is DTGVSQNPRHKITKRGQNVTFRCDPISEHNRLYWYRQTLGQGPEFLTYFQNEAQLEKSRLLSDRFSAERPKGSFSTLEIQRTEQGDSAMYLCASRPFGLAVNTDTQYFGPGTRLTVL.

V is TRBV28 and J is TRBJ2-1; possibly TRBD2 for D (5 bases). Germline V gives CDR1 MDHEN, CDR2 SYDVKM. The CDR3 totals 13 residues. Deletions cut 8 bases from V and 7 bases from J, with 15 bases between. The CDR3 is CASAPLQRNEQFF. The CDR3 coding sequence is TGTGCCAGCGCGCCCCTCCAGCGGAATGAGCAGTTCTTC. The complete variable domain, with remaining parts taken from reference TRBV28 and TRBJ2-1, reads DVKVTQSSRYLVKRTGEKVFLECVQDMDHENMFWYRQDPGLGLRLIYFSYDVKMKEKGDIPEGYSVSREKKERFSLILESASTNQTSMYLCASAPLQRNEQFFGPGTRLTVL.

This chain links TRBV7-3 with TRBJ2-1; 9 nucleotides align to TRBD2. Germline V lookup: CDR1 SGHTA, CDR2 FQGTGA. CDR3 length equals 15 residues. J lost 6 bases, V lost 2 bases, and 5 bases had no gene match. The CDR3 region is CASSLAGGPSNEQFF. Written as DNA, the CDR3 is TGTGCCAGCAGCTTAGCGGGAGGGCCAAGCAATGAGCAGTTCTTC. The full variable domain, rest sourced from reference TRBV7-3 and TRBJ2-1, is GAGVSQTPSNKVTEKGKYVELRCDPISGHTALYWYRQSLGQGPEFLIYFQGTGAADDSGLPNDRFFAVRPEGSVSTLKIQRTERGDSAVYLCASSLAGGPSNEQFFGPGTRLTVL.

The chain has TRBV19 and TRBJ1-4; D is perhaps TRBD1 (5 bases). The CDR3 is made up of 15 amino acids. Trimming cost V 5 bases and J 7 bases, with 17 bases left between them. In germline, CDR1 is LNHDA, CDR2 SQIVND (reference sequence). CDR3: CASSGAVSEGEKLFF. DNA of the CDR3: TGTGCCAGTAGTGGGGCGGTCTCCGAAGGTGAAAAACTGTTTTTT.